These 4 T cell receptor beta chains were sequenced from one sample in a study of regulatory T cells in long-lasting Graves disease. Arm-PCR of CDR3 regions and iRepertoire HTBI primers were used to build TCR beta libraries. MiXCR, applied by TCRdb to the multiplex PCR reads, yields one record per CDR3 protein. The sample lists under 450,000 distinct CDR3 sequences, 23% occurring once. Time point described: persistent/refractory GD, antithyroid drugs over 5 years with positive TRAb. From PBMCs, RNA was extracted and then used to make the TCR library. The sample here was peripheral blood mononuclear cells (PBMCs), taken when the disease was refractory, from a patient treated with antithyroid drugs. Source of these receptors: a female donor with Graves disease.

This clonotype was detected many times. The rearrangement uses TRBV5-1 and TRBJ2-7, with D maybe TRBD1 (6 bases). CDR3 length: 14 residues. Trimming left V 4 bases short and J 5 bases short, with 16 bases between. Germline values: CDR1 SGHRS, CDR2 YFSETQ. CDR3 DNA sequence: TGCGCCAGCAGCAAACAGGGCGAGTTGGACGAGCAGTACTTC. It is translated as CASSKQGELDEQYF. The full variable domain, with the rest looked up from reference TRBV5-1 and TRBJ2-7, is KAGVTQTPRYLIKTRGQQVTLSCSPISGHRSVSWYQQTPGQGLQFLFEYFSETQRNKGNFPGRFSGRQFSNSRSEMNVSTLELGDSALYLCASSKQGELDEQYFGPGTRLTVT.

This clonotype was counted many times. The chain carries TRBV6-5 and TRBJ1-2; 7 bases agree with TRBD1. The CDR3 is 13 residues long. V gave up 2 bases and J gave up 6 bases; unmatched junction bases: 3. Germline V lookup: CDR1 MNHEY, CDR2 SVGAGI. CDR3 DNA: TGTGCCAGCAGTTACCCAACAGGGGATGGCTACACCTTC. Translated, it gives CASSYPTGDGYTF.

This chain connects TRBV6-5 to TRBJ2-7, with 8 nucleotides matching TRBD2. Per the germline V gene, CDR1 is MNHEY and CDR2 is SVGAGI. This CDR3 comprises 17 residues. The junction had 9 bases not matched to a gene; V was cut back by 2 bases and J by 0 bases. This chain's CDR3 is CASSYAILSGDSYEQYF. The DNA of the CDR3 is TGTGCCAGCAGTTACGCGATCCTTAGCGGGGACTCCTACGAGCAGTACTTC.

This chain connects TRBV19 to TRBJ2-7; possible D gene TRBD1, 6 bases. Germline lookup yields CDR1 LNHDA and CDR2 SQIVND (reference sequence). V gave up 6 bases and J gave up 3 bases, with 12 bases separating them. The CDR3 has 13 amino acids. For the CDR3, the DNA is TGTGCCAGTAGAAGGACAGCCGACTACGAGCAGTACTTC. It specifies CASRRTADYEQYF.